The present TCR beta chain was sequenced within a study of blood T cell repertoires in COVID-19 (TCRdb year 2020). Looking at the study overall: The collaborator samples originated in the United States, Italy and Spain and spanned the acute and convalescent phases of COVID-19. The material from the prospective study consisted of cDNA or gDNA derived from T cells, B-cell-depleted T cells, or PBMCs. Deeply sampled blood TCRbeta repertoires from subjects exposed to, actively infected with, or recovered from COVID-19 were included in the dataset. A freely available public database, intended as a resource for researchers studying the immune response to SARS-CoV-2, is where the repertoires were released. Samples came from the ongoing ImmuneRACE study (first 160 participants) plus 1,254 subjects from 6 global collaborators. A de-identified subject ID, COVID-19 status, age in years and sex were almost always included in the sample metadata. Where available, HLA class I and class II types were obtained from metadata supplied by the sample provider rather than from assay-based typing.

On the study overall, not on this receptor specifically: Clinical and demographic metadata were provided uncurated, with the amount varying by source and participant.

Details on this clone: Its antigen remains unidentified. No much larger clone is present one base from it, and per-base qualities are unavailable.

The immunoSEQ Assay, a bias-controlled multiplex PCR, was used to amplify TCRbeta CDR3 regions from genomic DNA. On the authors' methods: Nucleated cell counts per sample were estimated from amplification of reference gene primers within the assay. To quantify the absolute abundance of each unique TCRbeta CDR3 rearrangement, sequence reads were collapsed and filtered. For each sample, productive Simpson clonality was calculated by taking the square root of Simpson's diversity index across productive rearrangements. TCRdb took over this immuneACCESS table, retaining in-frame rearrangements with V and J assigned. Such tables are incomplete; in checked studies, under half of the missing clones stem from an unresolved V gene, and the remainder is unexplained. V and J calls and clone size are as listed in that table; D and trimming were resolved from the DNA. This sample comprises 200,000 to 250,000 clones, roughly 80% of them detected only once. The biggest ten clones account for approximately 5.3% of the sample.

The collaborating institutions used their own protocols to collect whole blood in K2EDTA tubes. For TCRbeta analysis, collaborators shipped samples in one of three forms: frozen whole blood, isolated PBMCs, or DNA extracted from either of those sample types. In the germline V gene, CDR1 corresponds to MNHEY and CDR2 to SVGAGI. CDR3 length: 13 amino acids, cysteine to phenylalanine. Here the CDR3 DNA is all that survives: 39 bases in frame from base 1. V is clipped by 6 bases and J by 4 bases, and the sequence between their germline boundaries is 12 bases long. The chain is encoded by TRBV6-5 joined to TRBJ1-2; the D gene lacks a confident call. The TCR was taken from a human donor in a cohort sampled during active COVID-19. The sample consisted of peripheral blood. The DNA sequence reads TGTGCCAGCAGCCAGGAGAGGGCCTATGGCTACACCTTC. Its protein is CASSQERAYGYTF.